This T cell receptor (beta chain) appears in the sequencing data of a study of cytomegalovirus exposure and HLA in healthy donors. Study-wide background: Earlier, fewer than 140 million unique TCR beta sequences were recovered from approximately 200 million T cells by an analysis. Study-wide points: Another analysis was done later, and it associated approximately 18,000 TCR beta sequences with HLA alleles at 0.05 false discovery rate. The majority of CMV-associated TCR beta chains were reported as apparently HLA-restricted in a later analysis.

The PCR made use of 60 Vbeta and 13 Jbeta primers. Assay used: immunoSEQ multiplex PCR; TCRdb lists only in-frame clones, some missing. The repertoire holds about 200,000 clones, with roughly 77% as singletons. V lost 5 bases to trimming and J lost 2 bases; unmatched junction nucleotides: 3. Germline CDR1 reads MNHEY; CDR2 reads SMNVEV (reference sequence). This CDR3 is 16 amino acids long. Turning to this clone: The antigen is not known.

The sequenced sample was PBMCs. The chain has TRBV27 and TRBJ2-3, with 14 bases identical to TRBD2. The clonotype comes from a male donor in good health and CMV-seropositive. The CDR3 loop reads CASSLGLAGATDTQYF. The CDR3 nucleotides read TGTGCCAGCAGTCTGGGACTAGCGGGAGCCACAGATACGCAGTATTTT.